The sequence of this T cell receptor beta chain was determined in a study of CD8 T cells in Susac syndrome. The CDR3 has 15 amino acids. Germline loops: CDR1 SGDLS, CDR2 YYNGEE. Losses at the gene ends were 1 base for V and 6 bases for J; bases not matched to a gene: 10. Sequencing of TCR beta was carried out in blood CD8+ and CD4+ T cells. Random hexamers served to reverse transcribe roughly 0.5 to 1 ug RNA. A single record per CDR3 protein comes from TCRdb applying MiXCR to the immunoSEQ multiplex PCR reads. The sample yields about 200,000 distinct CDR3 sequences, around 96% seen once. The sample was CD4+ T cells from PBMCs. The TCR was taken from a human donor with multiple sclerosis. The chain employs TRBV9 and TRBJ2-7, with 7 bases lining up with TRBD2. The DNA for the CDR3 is TGTGCCAGCAGCGTATCTTCCGCGGGAGCGAGCGAGCAGTACTTC. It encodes CASSVSSAGASEQYF. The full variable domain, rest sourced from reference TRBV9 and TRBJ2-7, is DSGVTQTPKHLITATGQRVTLRCSPRSGDLSVYWYQQSLDQGLQFLIQYYNGEERAKGNILERFSAQQFPDLHSELNLSSLELGDSALYFCASSVSSAGASEQYFGPGTRLTVT.